The entry below describes one T cell receptor (beta chain). This clone was seen ten or more times. Its recognized antigen is unknown. Within one base of it there is no much larger clone, and no base qualities were kept. Other DNA variants within this sample encode the same CDR3. The goal of deep resolution MiSeq sequencing was a depth between 1 in 1 million and 1 in 200,000 T cells, and coverage averaged 10x per clonotype. The immunoSEQ hsTCRB Kit was used to generate the TCR beta libraries. From the authors' description of their analysis: Data were analyzed with ImmunoSEQ Data Assistant and ImmunoSEQ Analyzer, with V, D and J genes assigned per IMGT definitions. Clonality, which ranges from 0 to 1, was calculated by subtracting the normalized Shannon entropy of productive rearrangement frequencies from one. Only overrepresented clonotypes making up at least 0.05% of each patient's repertoire were included in the public clonotype analysis. Roughly 12 age-matched healthy donor repertoires from immuneACCESS were used as controls for clonality. The immuneACCESS repertoire file appears here via TCRdb, limited to in-frame rearrangements. These files lack a portion of the clones; in checked studies, under half of the deficit traces to unresolved V genes, and the cause of the others is not known. The V and J calls and the clone size are those of that table, but D and trimming were determined from the DNA. The sample table lists about 50,000 clones, about 50% of them with a count of one. Together, the top ten hold around 30% of the sample.

These data come from a study of cytotoxic CD8 clonotypes in ibrutinib-treated CLL (dated by TCRdb to the early 2020s). The study in broad terms: The cohort had ten to twelve relapsed/refractory and under 16 treatment-naive patients; some 17 were IGHV unmutated. Responses were partial in 24 patients and complete in 2; after median 68 months follow-up, roughly 14 stayed in remission and some twelve progressed. Response samples were taken after a median of 12 months on treatment, ranging from about 6 to 40 months. On average, each sample had approximately 260,000 productive templates and almost 95,000 productive rearrangements. Of the roughly 86 participants in the trial, 25 to 30 had longitudinal samples available. Cryopreserved peripheral blood mononuclear cells were obtained before treatment, at response, and at either sustained remission or disease progression. Patients were still on ibrutinib when every remission and progressive disease sample was collected. Overall results and qualifications from the work: At ibrutinib response clonality went up, during sustained remission it held steady, and at progression it dropped back toward baseline. Sampling times were not matched between patients in sustained remission and patients whose disease was progressing, and lymph node repertoires were not examined. At baseline, clonality was higher than in age-matched healthy donors and showed a strong correlation with circulating CD8+ T-cell counts. Public clonotypes were rare and either shrank or stayed stable during treatment, and the rise in clonality at ibrutinib response reflected expansion of private clonotypes.

Taken with the paper, the label for time point translates to: 20 to 25 months on ibrutinib. For TCR beta library preparation, around 2.2 micrograms of genomic DNA was extracted from cryopreserved PBMCs. Longitudinal blood samples from CLL patients receiving ibrutinib monotherapy were subjected to high-throughput TCR beta sequencing. The patients were enrolled in a single-center, open-label phase 2 trial of ibrutinib monotherapy. The CDR3, cysteine through phenylalanine, is 11 amino acids long. The DNA shown is the 33-base CDR3, in frame from base 1. The germline V gene provides CDR1 SQVTM and CDR2 ANQGSEA. V ends up 4 bases short and J 4 bases short, with an unmatched junction base count of 0.

This TCR derives from a human donor with chronic lymphocytic leukemia. Here the chain combines TRBV29-1 and TRBJ1-2; 7 bases in between match TRBD1. The sample here was PBMCs, taken after 24 months of ibrutinib treatment. The CDR3 amino acid sequence is: CSVGQGYGYTF. The nucleotide sequence is given as TGCAGCGTTGGACAGGGCTATGGCTACACCTTC.